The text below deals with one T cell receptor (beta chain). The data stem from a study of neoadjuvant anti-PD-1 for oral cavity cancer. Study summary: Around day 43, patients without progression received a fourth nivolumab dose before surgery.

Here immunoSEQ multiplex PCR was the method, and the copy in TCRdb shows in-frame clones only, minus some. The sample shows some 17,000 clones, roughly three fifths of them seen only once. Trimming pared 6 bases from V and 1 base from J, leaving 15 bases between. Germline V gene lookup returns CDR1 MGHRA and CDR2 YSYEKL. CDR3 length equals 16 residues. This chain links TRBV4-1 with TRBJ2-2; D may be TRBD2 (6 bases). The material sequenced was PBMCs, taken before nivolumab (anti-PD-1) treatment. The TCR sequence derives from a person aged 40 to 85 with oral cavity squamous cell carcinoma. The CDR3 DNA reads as TGCGCCAGCAGTCCCTTCGGGACTCTGAACACCGGGGAGCTGTTTTTT. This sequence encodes CASSPFGTLNTGELFF.